A selection of T cell receptor beta chains follows, all from one sample in a study of T cells in Graves' hyperthyroidism and ophthalmopathy. TCRdb re-called the multiplex PCR reads through MiXCR, storing one row per CDR3 protein. The profile shows 480,000 or so distinct CDR3 sequences, approximately 48% of them singletons. Specimen: peripheral blood or thyroid tissue (not recorded which). The origin of the receptors is an adult woman with Graves' disease, either hyperthyroidism or ophthalmopathy (not recorded which). Both conserved end residues are part of each CDR3. The order of the fields is J gene, V gene, D gene, clone size, CDR3 protein, CDR3 DNA. The D gene is left open where the match is weak. Not every row has a clone size; where given, it reads once, few, many or a size class.

TRBJ1-1 | TRBV7-2 | TRBD1 | NA | CASGRQGVNTEAFF | TGTGCCAGCGGCAGACAGGGCGTGAACACTGAAGCTTTCTTT
TRBJ2-5 | TRBV7-2 | NA | NA | CASSWGRYLKTQYF | TGTGCCAGCAGCTGGGGACGCTATCTAAAGACCCAGTACTTC
TRBJ1-5 | TRBV12-3/TRBV12-4 | TRBD1 | NA | CASSQQGGQPQHF | TGTGCCAGCAGCCAACAGGGGGGCCAGCCCCAGCATTTT
TRBJ1-1 | TRBV10-3 | TRBD1 | few | CAISESKTGVGVSEAFF | TGTGCCATCAGTGAGTCTAAAACAGGGGTGGGCGTCTCAGAAGCTTTCTTT
TRBJ1-3 | TRBV29-1 | NA | few | CSVEASGNTIYF | TGCAGCGTAGAGGCCTCTGGAAACACCATATATTTT
TRBJ2-5 | TRBV20-1 | NA | NA | CSARHRQVETQYF | TGCAGTGCTAGGCACAGGCAGGTGGAGACCCAGTACTTC
TRBJ1-2 | TRBV5-4 | TRBD1 | NA | CASSLAKTGIDYGYTF | TGTGCCAGCAGCTTGGCCAAGACAGGGATCGACTATGGCTACACCTTC
TRBJ2-3 | TRBV7-9 | NA | NA | CASSSTTGTDTQYF | TGCGCCAGCAGCTCCACGACAGGCACAGATACGCAGTATTTT
TRBJ1-1 | TRBV7-9 | NA | many | CASSLVGSTEAFF | TGTGCCAGCAGCTTAGTGGGGAGCACTGAAGCTTTCTTT
TRBJ1-1 | TRBV7-3 | NA | NA | CASSMTGTYMNQYAFF | TGTGCCAGCAGTATGACTGGAACGTACATGAACCAGTACGCTTTCTTT
TRBJ2-5 | TRBV5-6 | TRBD2 | many | CASSLGGSIGETQYF | TGTGCCAGCAGCTTGGGCGGGAGTATCGGGGAGACCCAGTACTTC
TRBJ1-2 | TRBV5-1 | NA | NA | CAGSSSASRAAGYTF | TGCGCCGGCAGCTCGTCGGCCTCCCGGGCCGCTGGCTACACCTTC
TRBJ2-2 | TRBV12-3/TRBV12-4 | TRBD2 | few | CASSFPSGRSLNTGELFF | TGTGCCAGCAGTTTCCCTAGCGGGAGGTCCCTGAACACCGGGGAGCTGTTTTTT
TRBJ2-5 | TRBV7-9 | NA | many | CASSLVTGGTKETQYF | TGTGCCAGCAGCTTAGTTACGGGGGGCACGAAGGAGACCCAGTACTTC
TRBJ2-5 | TRBV11-2 | TRBD2 | few | CASSLGSGLAVMIQETQYF | TGTGCCAGCAGCTTAGGGAGTGGACTAGCGGTTATGATTCAAGAGACCCAGTACTTC
TRBJ1-1 | TRBV6-5 | NA | many | CASSYSIHRNTEAFF | TGTGCCAGCAGTTACTCTATTCACCGGAACACTGAAGCTTTCTTT
TRBJ2-7 | TRBV29-1 | TRBD1 | NA | CSVGRDRDPYEQYF | TGCAGCGTTGGGCGGGACAGGGATCCCTATGAGCAGTACTTC
TRBJ1-5 | TRBV20-1 | TRBD1 | NA | CSAQTGGSGNQPQHF | TGCAGTGCCCAGACAGGGGGTAGTGGCAATCAGCCCCAGCATTTT
TRBJ1-2 | TRBV7-2 | NA | many | CASSSIGAYGYTF | TGTGCCAGCAGCTCAATAGGGGCCTATGGCTACACCTTC
TRBJ1-5 | TRBV6-1 | NA | many | CASSEGPFQPQHF | TGTGCCAGCAGTGAGGGGCCCTTTCAGCCCCAGCATTTT
TRBJ1-4 | TRBV2 | NA | NA | CASSDVEKLFF | TGTGCCAGCAGTGACGTCGAAAAACTGTTTTTT
TRBJ1-3 | TRBV10-3 | NA | few | CALHEGNTIYF | TGTGCCCTTCACGAGGGAAACACCATATATTTT
TRBJ1-5 | TRBV29-1 | TRBD1 | once | CSVATGASSNQPQHF | TGCAGCGTTGCGACAGGGGCCTCGAGCAATCAGCCCCAGCATTTT
TRBJ2-5 | TRBV2 | TRBD2 | NA | CASSGTGIAGGETQYF | TGTGCCAGCAGCGGAACCGGGATAGCGGGCGGAGAGACCCAGTACTTC
TRBJ1-4 | TRBV29-1 | NA | few | CSVEGEKLFF | TGCAGCGTTGAAGGGGAAAAACTGTTTTTT
TRBJ1-6 | TRBV20-1 | NA | few | CSARGGTGHGSPLHF | TGCAGTGCTAGAGGCGGGACCGGACACGGTTCACCCCTCCACTTT
TRBJ2-7 | TRBV7-2 | NA | NA | CASSFAVSYEQYF | TGTGCCAGCAGCTTCGCAGTATCCTACGAGCAGTACTTC
TRBJ1-1 | TRBV9 | TRBD1 | few | CASNAGTGVAAFF | TGTGCCAGCAATGCGGGGACAGGGGTGGCGGCTTTCTTT
TRBJ1-5 | TRBV19 | NA | NA | CASSTDRLYQPQHF | TGTGCCAGTAGTACCGACAGGCTTTACCAGCCCCAGCATTTT
TRBJ1-1 | TRBV5-5 | NA | few | CASSRQSNTEAFF | TGTGCCAGCAGCAGACAGTCGAACACTGAAGCTTTCTTT
TRBJ2-1 | TRBV10-1 | NA | NA | CASSESWPMNEQLF | TGCGCCAGCAGTGAGTCGTGGCCAATGAATGAGCAGCTCTTC
TRBJ1-2 | TRBV19 | NA | NA | CASSQQSRSYGYTF | TGTGCCAGTAGTCAGCAGTCCAGGAGCTATGGCTACACCTTC
TRBJ2-3 | TRBV7-3 | TRBD1 | NA | CASSLTTGAGTDTQYF | TGTGCCAGCAGCTTAACGACAGGGGCTGGCACAGATACGCAGTATTTT
TRBJ2-5 | TRBV7-2 | NA | many | CASSLGSSGGETQYF | TGTGCCAGCAGCTTAGGATCCTCCGGGGGAGAGACCCAGTACTTC
TRBJ2-2 | TRBV7-8 | NA | many | CASSLVGGTVAGELFF | TGTGCCAGCAGCTTAGTCGGCGGGACGGTTGCCGGGGAGCTGTTTTTT
TRBJ2-7 | TRBV7-9 | NA | many | CASSTQQLYSYEQYF | TGTGCCAGCAGCACTCAACAGCTTTACTCCTACGAGCAGTACTTC
TRBJ2-7 | TRBV9 | TRBD1 | many | CASSVEWTGSYEQYF | TGTGCCAGCAGCGTAGAATGGACAGGTTCCTACGAGCAGTACTTC
TRBJ2-2 | TRBV7-2 | NA | many | CASSLAGTYTGELFF | TGTGCCAGCAGCTTAGCCGGGACTTACACCGGGGAGCTGTTTTTT
TRBJ2-2 | TRBV7-9 | NA | few | CASRQLLTGELFF | TGTGCCAGCCGACAGTTACTCACCGGGGAGCTGTTTTTT
TRBJ1-1 | TRBV9 | TRBD1 | NA | CASSASSGTGETEAFF | TGTGCCAGCAGCGCGTCCTCCGGGACAGGGGAAACTGAAGCTTTCTTT
TRBJ1-2 | TRBV10-2 | NA | NA | CASSQDSGGAYRGYTF | TGCGCCAGCAGCCAAGATTCGGGGGGCGCTTATCGTGGCTACACCTTC
TRBJ1-1 | TRBV15 | NA | NA | CATSSESRVVTEAFF | TGTGCCACCAGCAGTGAGTCCAGGGTAGTCACTGAAGCTTTCTTT
TRBJ2-7 | TRBV28 | NA | few | CASSLPPAYYEQYF | TGTGCCAGCAGTTTACCGCCAGCCTACTACGAGCAGTACTTC
TRBJ1-2 | TRBV11-1 | TRBD1 | NA | CASSRDSLGGYTF | TGTGCCAGCAGCCGGGACAGCCTGGGCGGCTACACCTTC
TRBJ1-1 | TRBV19 | NA | NA | CASSLFDAPSKAFF | TGTGCCAGCAGTTTATTCGACGCCCCAAGCAAAGCTTTCTTT
TRBJ2-2 | TRBV24-1 | TRBD2 | NA | CATSDFSSGRSSGELFF | TGTGCCACCAGTGATTTTTCTAGCGGGAGATCTTCCGGGGAGCTGTTTTTT
TRBJ2-7 | TRBV29-1 | TRBD1 | many | CSVEDRHRGSYEQYF | TGCAGCGTTGAAGACCGTCACAGGGGAAGCTACGAGCAGTACTTC
TRBJ1-5 | TRBV27 | NA | NA | CASSLLADSNQPQHF | TGTGCCAGCAGCCTTTTGGCGGATAGCAATCAGCCCCAGCATTTT
TRBJ2-7 | TRBV4-2 | TRBD1 | many | CASSQDRGPYEQYF | TGTGCCAGCAGCCAAGATAGGGGGCCATACGAGCAGTACTTC
TRBJ1-1 | TRBV7-2 | TRBD1 | many | CASSPQGWGTEAFF | TGTGCCAGCAGCCCACAGGGGTGGGGCACTGAAGCTTTCTTT
TRBJ2-5 | TRBV7-6 | NA | NA | CASSLAGGIGRETQYF | TGTGCCAGCAGCTTGGCCGGGGGCATTGGCCGAGAGACCCAGTACTTC
TRBJ2-5 | TRBV6-5 | TRBD2 | many | CASRPGLASETQYF | TGTGCCAGCAGACCGGGACTAGCATCAGAGACCCAGTACTTC
TRBJ1-2 | TRBV7-2 | NA | NA | CASSTYSRVNYGYTF | TGTGCCAGCAGCACCTATAGTCGGGTTAACTATGGCTACACCTTC
TRBJ1-5 | TRBV7-3 | NA | NA | CASTNYRESNQPQHF | TGTGCCAGCACCAATTACAGGGAAAGCAATCAGCCCCAGCATTTT
TRBJ2-5 | TRBV29-1 | NA | many | CSGIQGGSETQYF | TGCAGCGGAATACAGGGAGGGTCAGAGACCCAGTACTTC